The 6 T cell receptor beta chains below all came from one sample that was sequenced in a study of CXCR3-negative and CXCR3-positive naive CD8 T cells. These receptors' targets are unknown. All TRB cDNA libraries came from 5' RACE performed with UMI labels. TCRdb reprocessed the 5' RACE reads and keeps a single row for each CDR3 protein, giving no DNA. In all, the sample yields more than 100,000 distinct CDR3 sequences. Whole-study results and caveats: Researchers report that CXCR3-positive naive cells carry more hydrophobic TRB CDR3s than CXCR3-negative naive cells.

The sequencing sample was made of naive CXCR3+ CD8+ T cells from blood. Subset in this sample: CD45RO-CCR7+CD27+CD95- naive CD8+ T cells expressing CXCR3 (TNR3+). All receptors come from a human donor in good health. Some clones in this sample may be carry-over from other donors' samples.

The rearrangement links TRBV7-9 to TRBJ2-3. In germline, CDR1 is SEHNR, CDR2 FQNEAQ (reference sequence). This CDR3 region has 15 residues. The CDR3 here is CVSSEVGTVTDTQYF.

V usage is TRBV7-2 and J usage is TRBJ2-7; TCRdb indicates TRBD2, and absent DNA this call remains unverified. The CDR3 contains 15 residues. The germline gives CDR1 SGHTA, CDR2 FQGNSA. The CDR3 loop reads CASSLWGGGANEQYF.

V and J are TRBV4-2 and TRBJ2-5; TCRdb selects TRBD1, and the lack of DNA leaves this call unchecked. The CDR3 has 19 amino acids. Germline assignment: CDR1 LGHNA and CDR2 YNFKEQ. CDR3 residues: CASSQEGPGRANGGGTQYF.

The rearrangement links TRBV4-1 to TRBJ2-5; the TCRdb D gene call, TRBD1, has no DNA to confirm it. The CDR3 is 15 residues long. In germline, CDR1 is MGHRA, CDR2 YSYEKL. This CDR3 is CASSHSNRGQETQYF.

The chain carries TRBV5-1 and TRBJ2-3; the D call from TCRdb, TRBD1, cannot be confirmed without DNA. The CDR3 totals 16 residues. Germline CDR1 and CDR2: SGHRS and YFSETQ. The CDR3 sequence: CASSLAGTGGTDTQYF.

The chain is built from TRBV4-1 and TRBJ2-4; the TCRdb D gene call, TRBD2, has no DNA to confirm it. The CDR3 has 14 amino acids. Per the germline V gene, CDR1 is MGHRA and CDR2 is YSYEKL. CDR3 protein: CASTRGGFENIQYF.